What follows are 8 T cell receptor beta chains derived from one specimen sequenced in a study of OX40 agonist ivuxolimab in advanced cancers. Produced via immunoSEQ multiplex PCR; TCRdb's table is partial and in-frame only. The sample records over 45,000 clones, around 75% being singletons. This material consisted of CD4+ or CD8+ T cells sorted from blood, taken in a trial of the OX40 agonist ivuxolimab. All receptors come from an adult with an advanced solid tumor such as melanoma, head and neck, liver or kidney cancer.

V is TRBV11-2 and J is TRBJ2-5; 8 nucleotides line up with TRBD2. The CDR3 spans 16 residues. With V trimmed by 2 bases and J by 5 bases, 10 bases remained unmatched. Germline V lookup: CDR1 SGHAT, CDR2 FQNNGV. Here the CDR3 DNA reads TGTGCCAGCAGCTTATTAGAGGGAGCTAGCGGGGAGACCCAGTACTTC. The encoded protein is CASSLLEGASGETQYF.

This clone was found once. The CDR3 region has the DNA TGTGCCAGCAGCTGGCCGGGGATCTCTGGAAACACCATATATTTT. Protein: CASSWPGISGNTIYF. V usage is TRBV7-9 and J usage is TRBJ1-3; D gene ambiguous. This CDR3 has 15 residues. Germline values: CDR1 SEHNR, CDR2 FQNEAQ (reference sequence). Trimming took off 4 bases at V and 0 bases at J, with 10 bases between the two ends.

V gene TRBV28 combines with J gene TRBJ1-2; 7 bases fit TRBD1. The V and J ends lost 5 bases and 8 bases, in that order; junction bases with no gene match: 11. The CDR3 sequence is 14 residues long. Germline V CDR1 and CDR2: MDHEN, SYDVKM. The chain's CDR3 is CASSPTTGVGGYTF. The CDR3 bases are TGTGCCAGCAGTCCAACTACAGGGGTCGGAGGCTACACCTTC.

This clone was picked up a small number of times. This chain links TRBV9 with TRBJ2-7; D could derive from TRBD1 or TRBD2 (5 bases each). Trimming shortened V by 3 bases and J by 5 bases, and 21 bases separated the two germline ends. CDR3 size: 16 residues. The germline V gene encodes CDR1 SGDLS and CDR2 YYNGEE. The CDR3: CASSAGRPGVVDEQYF. The DNA of the CDR3 is TGTGCCAGCAGCGCGGGACGTCCCGGGGTGGTCGACGAGCAGTACTTC.

This clone has a single count. The V and J genes are TRBV7-9 and TRBJ2-5, with 8 bases aligning to TRBD2. This CDR3 is 14 amino acids long. V shed 5 bases and J 5 bases; nucleotides not matched to a gene: 7. CDR1 and CDR2 from the germline V gene are SEHNR and FQNEAQ (reference sequence). The CDR3 DNA is TGTGCCAGCAGCATGAGCGGGAGTCGTGAGACCCAGTACTTC. It specifies CASSMSGSRETQYF.

The chain couples TRBV25-1 to TRBJ2-2; D not certain. Trimming removed 7 bases at V and 2 bases at J, with 8 bases between. The CDR3 has 13 residues. Per germline, CDR1 MGHDK and CDR2 SYGVNS. CDR3 sequence reads: CASTYLNTGELFF. The CDR3 DNA sequence: TGTGCCAGCACTTATCTAAACACCGGGGAGCTGTTTTTT.

This chain uses TRBV28 with TRBJ2-7; TRBD2 agrees at 8 bases. In germline, CDR1 is MDHEN, CDR2 SYDVKM. This CDR3 is 16 amino acids long. Trimming took 7 bases from V and 4 from J; bases not matched to a gene: 15. The CDR3 reads CASTELSGSLWYEQYF. CDR3 sequence (DNA): TGTGCCAGCACCGAATTAAGCGGGAGCCTTTGGTACGAGCAGTACTTC.

A word on this clone: One end of the junction is discordant with germline, which a read error may explain. The CDR3 coding sequence is TGTGCCAGCTCATCACCCCGGGACTACGCCTACAATGAGCAGTTCTTC. It specifies CASSSPRDYAYNEQFF. The chain is built from TRBV18 and TRBJ2-1; 7 bases are shared with TRBD2. The CDR3 runs to 16 residues. The germline CDR1 and CDR2 sequences are KGHSH and LQKENI.